These 16 T cell receptor beta chains originate from one sample sequenced in a study of vaccination effects on CD4 cells after COVID-19. Generated by immunoSEQ multiplex PCR, the TCRdb table keeps only in-frame clones and is missing some. In the table there are 50,000 or so clones, under 85% of which are singletons. Their antigen targets remain unknown. Researchers isolated CD4+ T cells once less than twelve days of culture had elapsed. The person acquired a PCR-confirmed SARS-CoV-2 infection between March and December 2020. Participants were given two doses of BNT162b2 or mRNA-1273 vaccine. Sample: CD4+ T cells from PBMCs cultured without peptide, taken after COVID-19 vaccination. Receptor source: a human donor who had a prior SARS-CoV-2 infection.

The chain recombines TRBV30 with TRBJ2-3, with 12 bases fitting TRBD2. V lost 0 bases and J lost 4; bases outside the gene matches: 5. Germline V lookup: CDR1 GTSNPN, CDR2 SVGIG (reference sequence). The CDR3 runs to 16 residues. CDR3 sequence reads: CAWSVTSGRRSDTQYF. The CDR3 bases are TGTGCCTGGAGTGTGACTAGCGGGAGACGGTCAGATACGCAGTATTTT.

The V and J genes are TRBV2 and TRBJ1-4; possibly TRBD1 for D (6 bases). Germline assignment: CDR1 SNHLY and CDR2 FYNNEI. There are 14 residues in the CDR3. Trimming removed 8 bases from V and 0 bases from J, with 10 bases in between. CDR3: CASQGTSTNEKLFF. The CDR3, as DNA: TGTGCCAGCCAAGGGACATCAACTAATGAAAAACTGTTTTTT.

V gene TRBV18 combines with J gene TRBJ2-5; D unresolved. Germline-derived CDR1 and CDR2 are KGHSH and LQKENI. Trimming cost V 1 base and J 7 bases, with 13 bases left between them. The CDR3 has 14 residues. In nucleotides, the CDR3 is TGTGCCAGCTCACCACAGACCCAATTAGGGACCCAGTACTTC. Protein: CASSPQTQLGTQYF.

The chain couples TRBV11-2 to TRBJ2-7; TRBD1 agrees at 7 bases. The CDR3 has 15 amino acids. Germline-derived CDR1 and CDR2 are SGHAT and FQNNGV. V lost 1 base, J lost 3 bases, and 6 bases stayed unmatched. CDR3 bases: TGTGCCAGCAGCTTAGCCTGGGACAGAAACTACGAGCAGTACTTC. Its translation is CASSLAWDRNYEQYF.

The CDR3 coding sequence is TGTGCCAGCAGCCAGACCCCTGCCCCCCCCGATACGCAGTATTTT. The encoded protein is CASSQTPAPPDTQYF. This chain connects TRBV7-9 to TRBJ2-3; D remains unclear. V dropped 5 bases and J dropped 6 bases, with 18 bases sitting between them. In germline, CDR1 is SEHNR, CDR2 FQNEAQ (reference sequence). The CDR3 has 15 residues.

This clone counts as medium-sized. The chain uses TRBV3-1 (or the pseudogene TRBV3-2) and TRBJ2-5, with a possible D match to TRBD2 (6 bases). V lost 3 bases, J lost 7 bases, and 12 bases lay in between. Germline-derived CDR1 and CDR2 are LGHDT and YNNKEL (reference sequence). The CDR3 length is 13 residues. The CDR3 coding sequence is TGTGCCAGCAGCCAGCGGGGTCGCGGGACCCAGTACTTC. This encodes CASSQRGRGTQYF.

The rearrangement uses TRBV7-2 and TRBJ2-2, with D perhaps matching TRBD1 (5 bases). The CDR3 totals 16 residues. Trimming stripped 2 bases from V and 3 bases from J, with 13 bases between. Germline assignment: CDR1 SGHTA and CDR2 FQGNSA. CDR3 DNA sequence: TGTGCCAGCAGCTTACAGTCAGGGTGGGACACCGGGGAGCTGTTTTTT. This translates into CASSLQSGWDTGELFF.

The gene calls are TRBV10-3 and TRBJ1-3, with 7 nucleotides matching TRBD1. This CDR3 contains 17 residues. Looked up from germline, CDR1 is ENHRY and CDR2 is SYGVKD. Germline trimming cut 3 bases from V and 0 bases from J; bases unmatched to any gene: 8. The CDR3, as DNA: TGTGCCATCAGTGACCCGGGACAGCGAGGCTCTGGAAACACCATATATTTT. It yields the protein CAISDPGQRGSGNTIYF.

As concerns this clone: At one of its ends the junction is not consistent with the germline gene, which may arise from a read error. The CDR3 coding sequence is TGTGCCAGCAGCCTAGCTCCGAACACCGGGGAGCTGTTTTTT. This codes for CASSLAPNTGELFF. The genes are TRBV7-9 and TRBJ2-2, with D perhaps matching TRBD2 (5 bases). The CDR3 runs to 14 residues. Looked up from germline, CDR1 is SEHNR and CDR2 is FQNEAQ (reference sequence).

The chain is built from TRBV12-5 and TRBJ2-1; TRBD1 aligns across 7 bases. The ends lost 8 bases at V and 0 bases at J; junction bases unmatched: 22. In germline, CDR1 is LGHNT, CDR2 FRNRAP. This CDR3 comprises 20 residues. The CDR3 is CASRTESRGILLSSYNEQFF. The CDR3 DNA reads TGTGCTAGTAGGACTGAGTCCAGGGGGATCCTATTAAGCTCCTACAATGAGCAGTTCTTC.

This chain connects TRBV7-3 to TRBJ1-1, with D maybe TRBD1 (5 bases). The CDR3 sequence is 16 residues long. From germline, CDR1 is SGHTA and CDR2 FQGTGA. The V end lost 4 bases, the J end lost 0 bases, and 15 bases lay between the germline ends. The DNA for the CDR3 is TGTGCCAGCAGCTCAAGGGGTGGCAATATGAACACTGAAGCTTTCTTT. Translation gives CASSSRGGNMNTEAFF.

This clone was recorded a few times. The chain has TRBV4-2 and TRBJ1-1; TRBD1 aligns across 8 bases. J gave up 11 bases and V 0 bases, and 5 bases lay outside the gene matches. The CDR3 totals 13 residues. Germline CDR1 and CDR2: LGHNA and YNFKEQ. CDR3 residues: CASSQDGTGVAFF. In DNA form, the CDR3 reads TGTGCCAGCAGCCAAGATGGGACAGGCGTCGCTTTCTTT.

V and J are TRBV7-8 and TRBJ2-1, with a weak D call TRBD1 (5 bases). The germline gives CDR1 SGHVS, CDR2 FQNEAQ. V lost 2 bases, J lost 3 bases, and 14 bases lay in between. This CDR3 has 16 residues. This CDR3 is CASSLSPLRGYNEQFF. CDR3 sequence (DNA): TGTGCCAGCAGCTTATCCCCCTTAAGGGGCTACAATGAGCAGTTCTTC. The whole variable domain, filled in from reference TRBV7-8 and TRBJ2-1, reads GAGVSQSPRYKVAKRGQDVALRCDPISGHVSLFWYQQALGQGPEFLTYFQNEAQLDKSGLPSDRFFAERPEGSVSTLKIQRTQQEDSAVYLCASSLSPLRGYNEQFFGPGTRLTVL.

The V call is TRBV6-2 or TRBV6-3, the J call TRBJ2-7; weak D call: TRBD1 (5 bases). The CDR3 has 14 amino acids. The germline CDR1 and CDR2 sequences are MNHEY and SVGEGT. Trimming took off 3 bases at V and 2 bases at J, with 11 bases between the two ends. The CDR3 sequence: CASSYSDNAYEQYF. The CDR3 coding sequence is TGTGCCAGCAGTTATTCGGACAACGCCTACGAGCAGTACTTC.

The chain joins TRBV7-2 to TRBJ2-3; the D is unclear. The CDR3 is 13 residues long. V lost 1 base and J 6 bases, leaving 8 bases between the germline ends. Looked up from germline, CDR1 is SGHTA and CDR2 is FQGNSA. The DNA of the CDR3 is TGTGCCAGCAGCTTAGGGCAGGACGATACGCAGTATTTT. Translating gives CASSLGQDDTQYF.

This clone was recorded only once. This chain connects TRBV15 to TRBJ2-5; D is unclear. V dropped 1 base and J dropped 5 bases, with 8 bases sitting between them. This CDR3 contains 13 residues. Germline V gene sequence: CDR1 LNHNV, CDR2 YYDKDF (reference sequence). The chain's CDR3 is CATSRGRTETQYF. In DNA form, the CDR3 reads TGTGCCACCAGCAGAGGGCGGACGGAGACCCAGTACTTC.